This TCR beta chain was observed in a study of blood T cell repertoires in COVID-19. The CDR3 consists of 13 residues. In germline, CDR1 is SGHAT, CDR2 FQNNGV. Of note for this clone: One end of the junction fails to match germline, which may point to a read error.

Data came from immunoSEQ multiplex PCR; TCRdb stores just in-frame clones and leaves some out. The data contain approximately 200,000 clones, 94% of them seen just once; the ten biggest clones take up 0.6% to 0.8%. The chain combines TRBV11-2 with TRBJ2-3, with no clear D. The receptor's source is a man between 25 and 39 years old with COVID-19, enrolled during active disease. Sequenced: peripheral blood. The CDR3 bases are TGTGCCAGCAGCGTAGATAGAGGAGATACGCAGTATTTT. This gives the protein CASSVDRGDTQYF.